Sequencing of this TCR beta chain was carried out in a study of cytomegalovirus exposure and HLA in healthy donors. A note on this clone: As yet, its antigen is unknown.

Study-level findings and limits: Per published reports, the classifier diagnosed cytomegalovirus status with high specificity and sensitivity. A later analysis reported that several of the most significant clusters appeared to be linked to common viral pathogens, among them Epstein-Barr virus. Per published accounts, TCR beta sequences correctly predicted the HLA-A and HLA-B alleles of most subjects.

Primers: 60 Vbeta forward and 13 Jbeta reverse. Generated by immunoSEQ multiplex PCR, the TCRdb table keeps only in-frame clones and is missing some. The sample lists approximately 130,000 clones; around three quarters were seen once. This CDR3 is 15 amino acids long. The ends lost 2 bases at V and 5 bases at J; junction bases unmatched: 4. Germline-derived CDR1 and CDR2 are SGHTA and FQGNSA. Sequencing was carried out using PBMCs. This receptor was obtained from a woman aged 45-65 years in good health and CMV-seronegative. The V call is TRBV7-2, the J call TRBJ2-3, with TRBD2 matching over 10 bases. The CDR3 DNA is TGTGCCAGCAGCTTAAGCGGGAGGGGAGGAGATACGCAGTATTTT. This translates into CASSLSGRGGDTQYF.